Below, 9 T cell receptor beta chains from the same sample are listed, as sequenced in a study of blood T cell repertoires in COVID-19. Using immunoSEQ multiplex PCR, the repertoire was profiled, and TCRdb retains in-frame clones only, with some absent. The table has 350,000 to 400,000 clones, 90% seen once. The sequenced sample was peripheral blood. The source of these receptors is a man aged 18 to 29 with active or convalescent COVID-19.

This chain links TRBV28 with TRBJ1-4; 7 bases map to TRBD1. V was clipped by 4 bases and J by 10 bases; unmatched bases: 3. CDR1 MDHEN and CDR2 SYDVKM come from the germline V gene. CDR3 length: 12 amino acids. CDR3 DNA: TGTGCCAGCAGTTCGACAGGGCGAAAACTGTTTTTT. It translates to CASSSTGRKLFF. The complete variable domain, with remaining parts taken from reference TRBV28 and TRBJ1-4, reads DVKVTQSSRYLVKRTGEKVFLECVQDMDHENMFWYRQDPGLGLRLIYFSYDVKMKEKGDIPEGYSVSREKKERFSLILESASTNQTSMYLCASSSTGRKLFFGSGTQLSVL.

The CDR3 spells CASSSEVLGNTEAFF. CDR3 DNA: TGCGCCAGCAGCTCCGAGGTCCTGGGGAACACTGAAGCTTTCTTT. The chain links TRBV5-1 to TRBJ1-1; D gene unclear. V lost 3 bases, J lost 1 base, and 13 bases lay in between. The CDR3 loop spans 15 amino acids. Per germline, CDR1 SGHRS and CDR2 YFSETQ.

This chain links TRBV20-1 with TRBJ1-2, with 7 bases identical to TRBD1. The CDR3 is made up of 14 amino acids. Trimming took 3 bases from V and 4 from J; bases not matched to a gene: 8. CDR1 and CDR2 (germline): DFQATT, SNEGSKA (reference sequence). The CDR3 DNA is TGCAGTGCTAGTAGACAGGGCCCGTCCTATGGCTACACCTTC. It is translated as CSASRQGPSYGYTF.

The gene calls are TRBV7-3 and TRBJ2-3; 10 bases align to TRBD2. The trim removed 5 bases at V and 2 bases at J, leaving 7 bases unmatched. CDR1 and CDR2 from the germline V gene are SGHTA and FQGTGA. The CDR3 length is 16 residues. The CDR3 is CASSDLAGAVTDTQYF. The DNA for the CDR3 is TGTGCCAGCAGCGATCTAGCGGGGGCCGTCACAGATACGCAGTATTTT.

The CDR3 here is CSASWGGVTEAFF. For the CDR3, the DNA is TGCAGTGCTAGTTGGGGGGGGGTCACTGAAGCTTTCTTT. The J gene is TRBJ1-1, the V gene TRBV20-1; TRBD1 is a possible D gene (5 bases). This CDR3 has 13 amino acids. Germline V gene lookup returns CDR1 DFQATT and CDR2 SNEGSKA (reference sequence). V lost 3 bases to trimming and J lost 4 bases, with 12 bases between them.

The genes are TRBV7-8 and TRBJ1-1; 8 bases line up with TRBD1. V trimming: 5 bases; J trimming: 6 bases; junction bases outside the gene matches: 5. The germline CDR1 and CDR2 sequences are SGHVS and FQNEAQ. There are 13 residues in the CDR3. The CDR3 nucleotides read TGTGCCAGCAGCGGGGACAGGCGCGCTGAAGCTTTCTTT. Amino acids: CASSGDRRAEAFF.

The CDR3 here is CASSQSGQINYGYTF. CDR3 bases: TGTGCCAGCAGCCAATCAGGACAGATCAACTATGGCTACACCTTC. The chain recombines TRBV3-1 (or the pseudogene TRBV3-2) with TRBJ1-2, with D perhaps TRBD1 (6 bases). Germline lookup yields CDR1 LGHDT and CDR2 YNNKEL (reference sequence). CDR3 size: 15 residues. V was cut by 2 bases and J by 2 bases, with 12 bases left in between.

The rearrangement links TRBV5-1 to TRBJ2-5; 9 bases align to TRBD1. This CDR3 region has 15 residues. J was trimmed by 5 bases and V by 4 bases; bases with no gene match: 9. Germline V lookup: CDR1 SGHRS, CDR2 YFSETQ. CDR3 nucleotides: TGCGCCAGCAGCACGGGACAGGGAATGTTTGAGACCCAGTACTTC. This sequence encodes CASSTGQGMFETQYF.

The chain employs TRBV19 and TRBJ2-1; 8 nucleotides align to TRBD1. The CDR3 totals 14 residues. The germline gives CDR1 LNHDA, CDR2 SQIVND (reference sequence). The V gene end was trimmed by 5 bases and the J gene end by 8 bases; junction bases not matched to a gene: 8. CDR3 sequence: CASSHADRVDEQFF. The CDR3 DNA follows: TGTGCCAGTAGTCACGCGGACAGGGTCGATGAGCAGTTCTTC.